Shown below are 32 T cell receptor beta chains from a single sample sequenced in a study of neurological immune-mediated disorders. One entry per CDR3 protein, called by TCRdb with MiXCR from the 5' RACE reads. The sample records about 46,000 distinct CDR3 sequences, just under 4.5% being singletons. The specimen sequenced was PBMCs. These receptor sequences come from a woman aged 55-75 years with multiple sclerosis.

This clonotype showed up many times. V and J are TRBV10-2 and TRBJ2-1, with 13 bases identical to TRBD2. Per germline, CDR1 WSHSY and CDR2 SAAADI. The CDR3 extends over 14 amino acids. V dropped 6 bases and J dropped 7; count of bases not matched to a gene: 3. Written as DNA, the CDR3 is TGCGCCAGCAGACTAGCGGGAGGGAAGAATGAGCAGTTCTTC. Amino acids: CASRLAGGKNEQFF.

This clonotype was picked up a small number of times. V is TRBV10-3 and J is TRBJ2-2; 7 nucleotides line up with TRBD1. The CDR3 runs 15 residues. The V gene end was trimmed by 2 bases and the J gene end by 1 base; junction bases not matched to a gene: 1. Germline loops: CDR1 ENHRY, CDR2 SYGVKD. CDR3 DNA sequence: TGTGCCATCAGTGAGCGGACAGGGAACACCGGGGAGCTGTTTTTT. Translating gives CAISERTGNTGELFF.

This clonotype was seen at least ten times. The chain joins TRBV5-1 to TRBJ2-7; D possibly corresponds to TRBD2 (7 bases). V was pared by 2 bases and J by 5 bases, with 17 bases between. Germline values: CDR1 SGHRS, CDR2 YFSETQ. The length of the CDR3 is 15 residues. The CDR3 reads CASSFFSGDKDEQYF. The CDR3 region has the DNA TGCGCCAGCAGCTTTTTCAGCGGGGACAAGGACGAGCAGTACTTC.

The chain couples TRBV28 to TRBJ1-2; 10 bases map to TRBD1. The CDR3 runs to 14 residues. V dropped 8 bases and J dropped 14; count of bases not matched to a gene: 17. CDR1 MDHEN and CDR2 SYDVKM come from the germline V gene. CDR3 sequence reads: CASHNRQGALPGTF. CDR3 in DNA: TGTGCCAGCCATAATCGACAGGGGGCCCTCCCGGGGACCTTC.

This clonotype is medium-sized within its sample. The gene calls are TRBV5-1 and TRBJ1-1; D unclear. Between the trimmed V and J ends, which lost 5 bases and 5 bases, there was a span of 16 bases. CDR3 size: 14 residues. Germline V CDR1 and CDR2: SGHRS, YFSETQ. This CDR3 is CASREPGPSTEAFF. The CDR3 DNA sequence: TGCGCCAGCAGGGAACCCGGGCCCTCGACTGAAGCTTTCTTT.

This clonotype was recorded many times. This chain links TRBV20-1 with TRBJ1-1; D is undetermined. V lost 3 bases, J lost 2 bases, and 10 bases lay in between. This CDR3 is built from 13 residues. Germline V gene lookup returns CDR1 DFQATT and CDR2 SNEGSKA (reference sequence). DNA of the CDR3: TGCAGTGCTAGGCGGGAGCTAAACACTGAAGCTTTCTTT. This translates into CSARRELNTEAFF.

This clonotype showed up many times. V is TRBV20-1 and J is TRBJ2-4; D could derive from TRBD1 or TRBD2 (5 bases each). V lost 5 bases and J 8 bases, leaving 19 bases between the germline ends. The CDR3 runs 14 residues. Germline V gene sequence: CDR1 DFQATT, CDR2 SNEGSKA (reference sequence). In DNA, the CDR3 is TGCAGTGCTCCAGTCACCGGGACGGGTTACATTCAGTACTTC. Its translation is CSAPVTGTGYIQYF.

This clonotype was seen ten or more times. The gene calls are TRBV13 and TRBJ1-4; D is possibly TRBD1 (5 bases). The CDR3 covers 13 residues. Germline loops: CDR1 PRHDT, CDR2 FYEKMQ (reference sequence). Trimming cost V 2 bases and J 11 bases, with 12 bases left between them. CDR3 region: CASSLWGSSKLFF. The CDR3 DNA reads as TGTGCCAGCAGCTTATGGGGGAGTAGTAAACTGTTTTTT.

This clonotype was picked up many times. The genes are TRBV4-1 and TRBJ1-2; D is unclear. Germline CDR1 is MGHRA and CDR2 is YSYEKL. The CDR3 is 16 residues long. Trimming pared 4 bases from V and 0 bases from J, leaving 15 bases between. Here the CDR3 reads CASSRASGGPNYGYTF. The CDR3 nucleotides read TGCGCCAGCAGCCGCGCCTCAGGAGGGCCTAACTATGGCTACACCTTC.

This clonotype has more than one count but fewer than ten. The genes are TRBV7-6 and TRBJ1-2; TRBD1 agrees at 9 bases. Germline V CDR1 and CDR2: SGHVS, FNYEAQ. J gave up 2 bases and V 5 bases, and 3 bases lay outside the gene matches. The CDR3 covers 14 residues. Written as DNA, the CDR3 is TGTGCCAGCAGCCTCGGGACAGGGAACTATGGCTACACCTTC. Translating it yields CASSLGTGNYGYTF.

This clonotype was detected many times. The rearrangement uses TRBV12-3 or TRBV12-4 and TRBJ1-2; possible D gene TRBD1, 5 bases. Trimming took off 6 bases at V and 3 bases at J, with 11 bases between the two ends. This CDR3 has 13 amino acids. This CDR3 is CASSLQVHYGYTF. CDR3 DNA sequence: TGTGCCAGCAGCCTACAGGTTCACTATGGCTACACCTTC.

This chain joins TRBV6-6 and TRBJ1-4; no clear D gene. The CDR3 runs to 16 residues. CDR1 is MNHNY and CDR2 is SVGAGI in the germline V gene (reference sequence). Trimming removed 0 bases at V and 2 bases at J, with 10 bases between. CDR3 sequence: CASSYSGVRTNEKLFF. CDR3 bases: TGTGCCAGCAGTTACTCCGGGGTTAGGACTAATGAAAAACTGTTTTTT.

This clonotype was counted ten times or more. The chain joins TRBV5-1 to TRBJ2-5; 11 positions match TRBD1. Per germline, CDR1 SGHRS and CDR2 YFSETQ. J was trimmed by 5 bases and V by 6 bases; bases with no gene match: 6. The CDR3 sequence is 14 residues long. The CDR3 region has the DNA TGCGCCAGCACCGTGGACAGGGGGCGGGAGACCCAGTACTTC. Its translation: CASTVDRGRETQYF.

This clonotype was observed a handful of times. The J gene is TRBJ2-1, the V gene TRBV12-3 or TRBV12-4; 9 nucleotides line up with TRBD1. The trim removed 5 bases at V and 4 bases at J, leaving 9 bases unmatched. The CDR3 extends over 16 amino acids. As DNA, the CDR3 is TGTGCCAGCAGTGAACTTTACGGACAGGGGTACAATGAGCAGTTCTTC. Its protein is CASSELYGQGYNEQFF.

The chain carries TRBV2 and TRBJ2-3; 7 bases map to TRBD2. The V and J ends lost 7 bases and 1 base, in that order; junction bases with no gene match: 5. The CDR3 totals 14 residues. Germline CDR1 reads SNHLY; CDR2 reads FYNNEI. This chain's CDR3 is CASKAGVGTDTQYF. CDR3 DNA sequence: TGTGCCAGCAAGGCGGGAGTTGGCACAGATACGCAGTATTTT.

A few counts support this clonotype. The chain uses TRBV7-2 and TRBJ1-1, with D perhaps matching TRBD1 (6 bases). The germline V gene has CDR1 SGHTA and CDR2 FQGNSA. CDR3 length: 16 amino acids. Trimming cost V 6 bases and J 1 base, with 18 bases left between them. In DNA form, the CDR3 reads TGTGCCAGCAGTGTAGTGGCAGGGGAGGAGAACACTGAAGCTTTCTTT. Protein product: CASSVVAGEENTEAFF.

This clonotype came up many times. This chain connects TRBV3-1 to TRBJ2-2; D is ambiguous. The germline CDR1 and CDR2 sequences are LGHDT and YNNKEL (reference sequence). This CDR3 comprises 13 residues. V was cut by 1 base and J by 5 bases, with 5 bases left in between. CDR3 nucleotides: TGTGCCAGCAGCCAAGCGGCAACCGGGGAGCTGTTTTTT. Translated: CASSQAATGELFF.

The V call is TRBV20-1, the J call TRBJ2-5, with 8 nucleotides matching TRBD2. The V gene's germline CDR1 is DFQATT and CDR2 SNEGSKA (reference sequence). The junction had 8 bases not matched to a gene; V was cut back by 4 bases and J by 4 bases. The CDR3 has 14 residues. CDR3 nucleotide sequence: TGCAGTGCTATGGACGGGAGGGCTCGAGAGACCCAGTACTTC. This sequence encodes CSAMDGRARETQYF.

This clonotype has ten or more counts. The chain carries TRBV3-1 and TRBJ2-3, with D unclear. Germline CDR1 LGHDT, CDR2 YNNKEL (reference sequence). Trimming shortened V by 3 bases and J by 2 bases, and 6 bases separated the two germline ends. This CDR3 comprises 13 residues. This chain's CDR3 is CASSQPNTDTQYF. For the CDR3, the DNA is TGTGCCAGCAGCCAGCCCAACACAGATACGCAGTATTTT.

This clonotype has at least ten counts. The chain joins TRBV10-2 to TRBJ1-5; D ambiguous. V was cut by 4 bases and J by 3 bases, with 7 bases left in between. Germline V gene lookup returns CDR1 WSHSY and CDR2 SAAADI. This CDR3 has 13 amino acids. The chain's CDR3 is CASSVSINQPQHF. CDR3 coding DNA: TGCGCCAGCAGTGTCAGTATCAATCAGCCCCAGCATTTT.

V gene TRBV6-2 or TRBV6-3 combines with J gene TRBJ1-2; D not certain. V shed 2 bases and J shed 6 bases, with 10 bases lying between them. This CDR3 is built from 13 residues. Looked up from germline, CDR1 is MNHEY and CDR2 is SVGEGT. The CDR3 bases are TGTGCCAGCAGTTACGTGGCTTCAGATGGCTACACCTTC. Translating gives CASSYVASDGYTF.

This clonotype was seen many times. The V gene is TRBV10-3, the J gene TRBJ1-1, with 7 bases fitting TRBD1. The CDR3 length is 14 residues. CDR1 and CDR2 (germline): ENHRY, SYGVKD. Trimming at V came to 7 bases and at J to 1 base, leaving 6 bases not matched to a gene. CDR3 protein: CAINAGTANTEAFF. As DNA, the CDR3 is TGTGCCATCAACGCCGGGACAGCGAACACTGAAGCTTTCTTT.

Ten or more counts support this clonotype. The V gene is TRBV6-2 or TRBV6-3, the J gene TRBJ2-7, with TRBD1 identical over 11 bases. CDR3 length: 15 amino acids. Trimming removed 6 bases from V and 5 bases from J; junction bases left unmatched: 9. Germline loops: CDR1 MNHEY, CDR2 SVGEGT. This chain's CDR3 is CASSHGQGASHEQYV. CDR3 nucleotide sequence: TGTGCCAGCAGCCACGGACAGGGGGCGTCGCACGAGCAGTACGTC.

This clonotype was counted ten times or more. J is TRBJ2-5 and V is TRBV4-1; D is perhaps TRBD2 (6 bases). Looked up from germline, CDR1 is MGHRA and CDR2 is YSYEKL. Trimming pared 4 bases from V and 8 bases from J, leaving 14 bases between. The CDR3 length is 13 residues. The DNA for the CDR3 is TGCGCCAGCAGCCGGTTACCGGGAGAAACCCAGTACTTC. It specifies CASSRLPGETQYF.

This clonotype appeared many times. The chain links TRBV7-2 to TRBJ2-7; no definite D call. This CDR3 has 15 amino acids. The germline CDR1 and CDR2 sequences are SGHTA and FQGNSA. V shed 7 bases and J shed 4 bases, with 20 bases lying between them. CDR3 protein: CASTTAASSDYEQYF. The CDR3, as DNA: TGTGCCAGCACCACCGCCGCCAGCTCGGATTACGAGCAGTACTTC.

The J gene is TRBJ1-2, the V gene TRBV7-9, with D maybe TRBD1 (6 bases). The CDR3 loop spans 20 amino acids. The germline V and J ends were trimmed by 4 bases and 0 bases, with 27 bases remaining between them. Looked up from germline, CDR1 is SEHNR and CDR2 is FQNEAQ (reference sequence). The CDR3 DNA reads as TGTGCCAGCAGCTCGGGGGTGAAAGGACAGACATCGAAAGCTAACTATGGCTACACCTTC. It is translated as CASSSGVKGQTSKANYGYTF.

This clonotype was counted between two and nine times. V and J are TRBV5-1 and TRBJ2-1, with TRBD2 identical over 12 bases. The CDR3 spans 15 residues. Germline assignment: CDR1 SGHRS and CDR2 YFSETQ. The J segment lost 8 bases and the V segment lost 2 bases, leaving 5 bases of the junction unmatched. The CDR3, as DNA: TGCGCCAGCAGCTTCCTAGCGGGAGGGCCAGATGAGCAGTTCTTC. Protein product: CASSFLAGGPDEQFF.

This clonotype has a count of ten or more. The chain combines TRBV28 with TRBJ1-1; weak D call: TRBD1 (5 bases). The CDR3 consists of 14 residues. V was clipped by 5 bases and J by 5 bases, with 15 bases between them. CDR1 is MDHEN and CDR2 is SYDVKM in the germline V gene. The chain's CDR3 is CASSQLQGETEAFF. CDR3 nucleotides: TGTGCCAGCAGTCAACTGCAGGGAGAGACTGAAGCTTTCTTT.

The rearrangement uses TRBV6-6 and TRBJ2-2, with TRBD2 matching over 9 bases. After removal of 2 bases from V and 5 bases from J, the junction contained 9 bases not matched to a gene. Germline CDR1 is MNHNY and CDR2 is SVGAGI (reference sequence). The CDR3 totals 17 residues. CDR3 sequence reads: CASSYMASGAYTGELFF. As DNA, the CDR3 is TGTGCCAGCAGTTACATGGCTAGCGGGGCTTATACCGGGGAGCTGTTTTTT.

This clonotype came up a few times. This sequence joins TRBV29-1 and TRBJ1-2; D not certain. The CDR3 is 11 amino acids. CDR1 is SQVTM, CDR2 ANQGSEA, per germline. V was shortened by 6 bases and J by 8 bases, with 13 bases between the two germline ends. The CDR3 loop reads CSVEGQEGYTF. The CDR3 DNA follows: TGCAGCGTCGAGGGCCAGGAGGGCTACACCTTC.

The V call is TRBV5-4, the J call TRBJ2-2; 8 positions match TRBD1. V lost 4 bases, J lost 4 bases, and 6 bases stayed unmatched. CDR1 is SGHNT and CDR2 is YYREEE in the germline V gene (reference sequence). The CDR3 runs to 15 residues. The CDR3 DNA reads TGTGCCAGCAGCCAGCCTACAGGGGGCACCGGGGAGCTGTTTTTT. Translating it yields CASSQPTGGTGELFF. The complete variable domain, with remaining parts taken from reference TRBV5-4 and TRBJ2-2, reads ETGVTQSPTHLIKTRGQQVTLRCSSQSGHNTVSWYQQALGQGPQFIFQYYREEENGRGNFPPRFSGLQFPNYSSELNVNALELDDSALYLCASSQPTGGTGELFFGEGSRLTVL.

The V call is TRBV12-3 or TRBV12-4, the J call TRBJ2-1; 9 bases agree with TRBD2. The V segment lost 6 bases and the J segment 12 bases; nucleotides outside the gene matches: 12. The CDR3 extends over 14 amino acids. CDR3 sequence (DNA): TGTGCCAGCAGACTCGGGACGTGGCGGGAGGGGCAGTTCTTC. Translating it yields CASRLGTWREGQFF.